These 24 T cell receptor beta chains were all obtained from the same sample, sequenced in a study of blood T cell repertoires in COVID-19. Data came from immunoSEQ multiplex PCR; TCRdb stores just in-frame clones and leaves some out. The table lists 120,000 or so clones, about 88% of them singletons. Sequencing used peripheral blood. Every receptor here comes from a woman aged 45 to 65 with acute or convalescent COVID-19.

This sequence joins TRBV19 and TRBJ1-4; D might be TRBD1 (6 bases). CDR1 and CDR2 (germline): LNHDA, SQIVND (reference sequence). The CDR3 extends over 13 amino acids. Trimming took off 9 bases at V and 8 bases at J, with 16 bases between the two ends. The CDR3, as DNA: TGTGCCAGCCGGGACAACTTATACGAAAAACTGTTTTTT. Translated, it gives CASRDNLYEKLFF.

This chain connects TRBV24-1 to TRBJ1-2, with a possible D match to TRBD1 (5 bases). The CDR3 spans 12 residues. The ends were cut back, 5 bases at V and 7 bases at J, with 10 bases in the middle. The germline V gene has CDR1 KGHDR and CDR2 SFDVKD. This CDR3 reads CATSGLGVGYTF. CDR3 nucleotides: TGTGCCACCAGTGGTTTAGGGGTTGGCTACACCTTC.

The V gene is TRBV5-1, the J gene TRBJ2-1; the match to TRBD2 covers 7 bases. The J segment lost 1 base and the V segment lost 6 bases, leaving 10 bases of the junction unmatched. CDR1 SGHRS and CDR2 YFSETQ come from the germline V gene. The CDR3 sequence is 16 residues long. CDR3 DNA: TGCGCCAGCACTAGCGCGGGAGTAGAATCCTACAATGAGCAGTTCTTC. This gives the protein CASTSAGVESYNEQFF.

The chain combines TRBV3-1 (or the pseudogene TRBV3-2) with TRBJ1-5; D gene ambiguous. The CDR3 spans 13 residues. Germline V gives CDR1 LGHDT, CDR2 YNNKEL (reference sequence). Trimming shortened V by 6 bases and J by 5 bases, and 11 bases separated the two germline ends. CDR3 loop: CASRPNPDQPQHF. The CDR3 DNA follows: TGTGCCAGCAGGCCCAACCCGGATCAGCCCCAGCATTTT.

This rearrangement joins TRBV12-3 or TRBV12-4 to TRBJ1-1; D is unresolved. The CDR3 runs 13 residues. V dropped 7 bases and J dropped 0 bases, with 9 bases sitting between them. CDR3: CASIDSVNTEAFF. CDR3 nucleotides: TGTGCCAGCATAGATTCGGTGAACACTGAAGCTTTCTTT.

The genes are TRBV3-1 (or the pseudogene TRBV3-2) and TRBJ2-1; 7 bases map to TRBD2. The V segment lost 2 bases and the J segment 9 bases; nucleotides outside the gene matches: 10. The CDR3 spans 15 residues. Germline V gene lookup returns CDR1 LGHDT and CDR2 YNNKEL (reference sequence). The CDR3 nucleotides read TGTGCCAGCAGCCAACAGGGAGGGCCTATGTCTGAGCAGTTCTTC. It yields the protein CASSQQGGPMSEQFF.

This chain uses TRBV11-3 with TRBJ2-2; 10 bases map to TRBD2. The CDR3 consists of 17 residues. The germline gives CDR1 SGHNT, CDR2 YENEEA. V lost 6 bases and J lost 6; bases outside the gene matches: 13. CDR3 sequence: CASSSNPGTSESGELFF. CDR3 DNA sequence: TGTGCCAGCAGTTCCAATCCCGGGACTAGCGAGTCCGGGGAGCTGTTTTTT.

This chain joins TRBV19 and TRBJ2-1, with 9 bases fitting TRBD2. The germline CDR1 and CDR2 sequences are LNHDA and SQIVND (reference sequence). The V segment lost 3 bases and the J segment 8 bases; nucleotides outside the gene matches: 8. This CDR3 has 15 amino acids. This chain's CDR3 is CASSIAPGLAHEQFF. CDR3 DNA sequence: TGTGCCAGTAGTATCGCCCCGGGACTAGCACATGAGCAGTTCTTC. Complete variable domain (other parts from reference TRBV19 and TRBJ2-1): DGGITQSPKYLFRKEGQNVTLSCEQNLNHDAMYWYRQDPGQGLRLIYYSQIVNDFQKGDIAEGYSVSREKKESFPLTVTSAQKNPTAFYLCASSIAPGLAHEQFFGPGTRLTVL.

This clone was detected a few times. This chain links TRBV6-5 with TRBJ1-1; 7 bases line up with TRBD1. Germline values: CDR1 MNHEY, CDR2 SVGAGI. The CDR3 is made up of 15 amino acids. Losses at the gene ends were 0 bases for V and 2 bases for J; bases not matched to a gene: 3. This chain's CDR3 is CASSYSRDRNTEAFF. The CDR3 region has the DNA TGTGCCAGCAGTTACTCGCGGGACAGAAACACTGAAGCTTTCTTT.

This clone was counted between two and nine times. The chain recombines TRBV19 with TRBJ2-1; 7 nucleotides align to TRBD1. The V gene's germline CDR1 is LNHDA and CDR2 SQIVND (reference sequence). Trimming cost V 0 bases and J 4 bases; bases outside gene matches: 9. The CDR3 is made up of 17 amino acids. CDR3 region: CASSIDLFGTAYNEQFF. The CDR3 region has the DNA TGTGCCAGTAGTATAGATCTATTCGGGACAGCATACAATGAGCAGTTCTTC.

This clone occurred once. This rearrangement joins TRBV24-1 to TRBJ2-1; tentative D call: TRBD2 (5 bases). Germline loops: CDR1 KGHDR, CDR2 SFDVKD. V dropped 2 bases and J dropped 9 bases, with 16 bases sitting between them. This CDR3 is 15 amino acids long. The CDR3 nucleotides read TGTGCCACCAGTGATTCGGGAATTGGGGTCGGTGAGCAGTTCTTC. Its protein product is CATSDSGIGVGEQFF.

The rearrangement joins TRBV6-5 to TRBJ2-5; a possible D gene is TRBD2 (5 bases). In germline, CDR1 is MNHEY, CDR2 SVGAGI. The V gene lost 6 bases and the J gene lost 2 bases, with 13 bases spanning the gap. CDR3 length: 14 residues. CDR3 nucleotide sequence: TGTGCCAGCAGCGCCAGAGCGGTTCAAGAGACCCAGTACTTC. This encodes CASSARAVQETQYF.

The rearrangement uses TRBV7-6 and TRBJ2-2; a weak D match, TRBD2 (6 bases). Germline CDR1 is SGHVS and CDR2 is FNYEAQ. This CDR3 comprises 16 residues. The V and J ends lost 1 base and 2 bases respectively, with 11 bases between them. The CDR3 DNA sequence: TGTGCCAGCAGCTTAGTTGGGACTCCTAACACCGGGGAGCTGTTTTTT. It is translated as CASSLVGTPNTGELFF. The entire variable domain, with the rest obtained from reference TRBV7-6 and TRBJ2-2, is as follows: GAGVSQSPRYKVTKRGQDVALRCDPISGHVSLYWYRQALGQGPEFLTYFNYEAQQDKSGLPNDRFSAERPEGSISTLTIQRTEQRDSAMYRCASSLVGTPNTGELFFGEGSRLTVL.

This chain uses TRBV19 with TRBJ2-5; perhaps TRBD1 as D (6 bases). V was shortened by 7 bases and J by 5 bases, with 11 bases between the two germline ends. CDR1 LNHDA and CDR2 SQIVND come from the germline V gene (reference sequence). CDR3 length: 12 amino acids. The CDR3 protein is CASNNRDETQYF. The CDR3 nucleotides are TGTGCCAGTAATAACAGGGATGAGACCCAGTACTTC.

The chain joins TRBV28 to TRBJ1-2, with TRBD1 identical over 9 bases. Germline CDR1 is MDHEN and CDR2 is SYDVKM. Trimming removed 2 bases from V and 4 bases from J; junction bases left unmatched: 8. The CDR3 consists of 16 residues. CDR3 protein: CASSLANRGRVYGYTF. The CDR3 nucleotides read TGTGCCAGCAGTTTAGCCAACAGGGGGCGGGTCTATGGCTACACCTTC.

V and J are TRBV10-3 and TRBJ1-1, with 8 bases lining up with TRBD1. The CDR3 extends over 13 amino acids. Per germline, CDR1 ENHRY and CDR2 SYGVKD. With 6 bases clipped from V and 1 base from J, the junction kept 1 base outside the gene matches. Here the CDR3 DNA reads TGTGCCATCAGCGGACAGGGGAACACTGAAGCTTTCTTT. Residues: CAISGQGNTEAFF.

Of note for this clone: One end of the junction does not line up with germline, which may come from a read error. The V and J genes are TRBV6-1 and TRBJ2-7; weak D call: TRBD2 (5 bases). The germline gives CDR1 MNHNS, CDR2 SASEGT. The CDR3 runs 14 residues. In DNA form, the CDR3 reads TGTGCCAGCAGGGAAGCGGAGCTCACCTACGAGCAGTACTTC. It translates to CASREAELTYEQYF.

This chain uses TRBV25-1 with TRBJ2-2, with D possibly TRBD1 on 6 matching bases. The CDR3 is 16 residues long. Germline-derived CDR1 and CDR2 are MGHDK and SYGVNS. Trimming removed 3 bases from V and 6 bases from J, with 17 bases in between. CDR3 amino acids: CASSDGPQGYSGELFF. DNA for the CDR3: TGTGCCAGCAGTGATGGTCCTCAGGGGTATTCCGGGGAGCTGTTTTTT.

The V gene is TRBV14, the J gene TRBJ2-1; a weak D match, TRBD2 (6 bases). V was clipped by 1 base and J by 12 bases, with 13 bases between them. This CDR3 has 13 residues. Germline V gene sequence: CDR1 SGHDN, CDR2 FVKESK. The CDR3 DNA reads TGTGCCAGCAGCCAAGTACTAGCTGGAGGGCAGTTCTTC. It encodes CASSQVLAGGQFF.

The V and J genes are TRBV6-6 and TRBJ1-2, with 8 bases identical to TRBD1. Germline CDR1 reads MNHNY; CDR2 reads SVGAGI (reference sequence). The CDR3 is made up of 15 amino acids. J gave up 5 bases and V 7 bases, and 12 bases lay outside the gene matches. The chain's CDR3 is CASTLGQGAGYGYTF. The DNA for the CDR3 is TGTGCCAGCACTCTCGGGCAGGGGGCAGGATATGGCTACACCTTC.

Regarding this clone: This sample includes further DNA sequences coding for the same CDR3. The rearrangement joins TRBV5-1 to TRBJ2-3, with 7 bases that match TRBD1. V lost 5 bases to trimming and J lost 2 bases; unmatched junction nucleotides: 5. Germline lookup yields CDR1 SGHRS and CDR2 YFSETQ. The CDR3 has 14 residues. CDR3 residues: CASRPGQYTDTQYF. The CDR3 nucleotides are TGCGCCAGCAGGCCGGGACAGTACACAGATACGCAGTATTTT.

V gene TRBV5-1 combines with J gene TRBJ1-2, with a tentative D call TRBD1 (6 bases). The CDR3 is 16 amino acids. The germline V gene has CDR1 SGHRS and CDR2 YFSETQ. The V end lost 2 bases, the J end lost 5 bases, and 19 bases lay between the germline ends. CDR3 sequence: CASSFGGRVQGYGYTF. The CDR3 DNA reads as TGCGCCAGCAGCTTTGGGGGCCGCGTACAGGGATATGGCTACACCTTC.

This clone was detected once. J is TRBJ1-4 and V is TRBV6-5; a possible D gene is TRBD1 (6 bases). The V gene's germline CDR1 is MNHEY and CDR2 SVGAGI. The V gene lost 0 bases and the J gene lost 4 bases, with 9 bases spanning the gap. The CDR3 runs to 15 residues. The CDR3 bases are TGTGCCAGCAGTTACTCGGGGGCAGTTAATGAAAAACTGTTTTTT. Protein product: CASSYSGAVNEKLFF.

The chain combines TRBV5-1 with TRBJ2-7; 9 nucleotides line up with TRBD2. CDR1 and CDR2 from the germline V gene are SGHRS and YFSETQ. The J segment lost 7 bases and the V segment lost 0 bases, leaving 8 bases of the junction unmatched. The CDR3 spans 15 residues. CDR3 nucleotides: TGCGCCAGCAGCTTGGGAGCGGGAGGCACGGGAGAGCAGTACTTC. It codes for CASSLGAGGTGEQYF.